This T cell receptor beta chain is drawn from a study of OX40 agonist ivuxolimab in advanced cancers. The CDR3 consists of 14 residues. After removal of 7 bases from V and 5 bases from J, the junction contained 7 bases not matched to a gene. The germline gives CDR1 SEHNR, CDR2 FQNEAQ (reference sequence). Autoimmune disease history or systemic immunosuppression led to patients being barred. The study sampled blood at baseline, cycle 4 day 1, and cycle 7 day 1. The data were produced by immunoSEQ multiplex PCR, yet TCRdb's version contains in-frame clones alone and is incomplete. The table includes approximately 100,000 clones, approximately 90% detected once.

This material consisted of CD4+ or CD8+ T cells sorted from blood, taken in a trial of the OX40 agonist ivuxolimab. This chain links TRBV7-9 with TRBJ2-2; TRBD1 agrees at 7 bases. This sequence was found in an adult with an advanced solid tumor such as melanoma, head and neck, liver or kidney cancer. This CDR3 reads CASIPGQPTGELFF. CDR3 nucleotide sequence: TGTGCCAGCATTCCGGGACAGCCGACCGGGGAGCTGTTTTTT.